This T cell receptor (beta chain) appears in the sequencing data of a study of cytomegalovirus exposure and HLA in healthy donors. The PCR made use of 60 Vbeta and 13 Jbeta primers. Generated by immunoSEQ multiplex PCR, the TCRdb table keeps only in-frame clones and is missing some. There are some 150,000 clones in the sample; around nine tenths occur only once, and less than 5.5% lies in the top ten. This CDR3 comprises 14 residues. General observations from the study: According to an earlier analysis, most TCR beta V segments yielded productive rearrangements about 87% or about 30% of the time. Investigators reported about 160 TCR beta chains as tied to cytomegalovirus.

This clone was counted a few times. The target antigen is unknown. The sequencing sample was made of PBMCs. The origin of this receptor is a woman in her thirties in good health and CMV-seronegative. J is TRBJ1-5 and V is TRBV21-1. TRBV21-1 is given as a pseudogene. CDR3 DNA sequence: TGTGCCACCCCCTGGCTCGGGAGAAATCAGCCCCAGCATTTT. This encodes CATPWLGRNQPQHF.